This is a list of T cell receptor beta chains from one sample in a study of blood T cell repertoires in COVID-19. TCRdb's copy holds only in-frame clones and misses some; the assay was immunoSEQ multiplex PCR. The repertoire holds about 110,000 clones, with about 85% as singletons. The material sequenced was peripheral blood. The receptors were sampled from a human donor in a cohort sampled during active COVID-19. The CDR3 runs from the conserved cysteine through the conserved F or W. A D gene is named only where the DNA matches it firmly. Clone size is not always given. Where it is, it says once, few, many or a class for expanded clones.

cdr3_length: 16
clone_size: NA
v_call: TRBV28
d_call: NA
j_call: TRBJ1-3
cdr3_aa: CASSWRGKGSGNTIYF
cdr3_nt: TGTGCCAGCAGTTGGCGGGGGAAGGGCTCTGGAAACACCATATATTTT

cdr3_length: 16
clone_size: NA
v_call: TRBV28
d_call: TRBD1
j_call: TRBJ2-5
cdr3_aa: CASSLVTGALKETQYF
cdr3_nt: TGTGCCAGCAGTTTAGTAACAGGGGCCTTAAAAGAGACCCAGTACTTC

cdr3_length: 14
clone_size: NA
v_call: TRBV27
d_call: TRBD1
j_call: TRBJ1-2
cdr3_aa: CASSPRQGLYGYTF
cdr3_nt: TGTGCCAGCAGTCCCCGACAGGGCCTCTATGGCTACACCTTC

cdr3_length: 17
clone_size: NA
v_call: TRBV2
d_call: TRBD1
j_call: TRBJ2-2
cdr3_aa: CASSEPQGQGVTGELFF
cdr3_nt: TGTGCCAGCAGTGAACCTCAGGGACAGGGTGTCACCGGGGAGCTGTTTTTT

cdr3_length: 15
clone_size: NA
v_call: TRBV19
d_call: TRBD1
j_call: TRBJ1-2
cdr3_aa: CASSPDRGRNYGYTF
cdr3_nt: TGTGCCAGTAGTCCCGACAGGGGTCGGAACTATGGCTACACCTTC

cdr3_length: 11
clone_size: once
v_call: TRBV20-1
d_call: NA
j_call: TRBJ1-1
cdr3_aa: CSARGGTEAFF
cdr3_nt: TGCAGTGCTAGGGGGGGCACTGAAGCTTTCTTT

cdr3_length: 15
clone_size: NA
v_call: TRBV3-1/TRBV3-2
d_call: TRBD2
j_call: TRBJ2-7
cdr3_aa: CASRQTSGSRYEQYF
cdr3_nt: TGTGCCAGCAGGCAAACTAGCGGGAGTAGGTACGAGCAGTACTTC

cdr3_length: 14
clone_size: NA
v_call: TRBV28
d_call: NA
j_call: TRBJ2-3
cdr3_aa: CASSLWSRADTQYF
cdr3_nt: TGTGCCAGCAGTTTGTGGTCCAGGGCAGATACGCAGTATTTT

cdr3_length: 15
clone_size: NA
v_call: TRBV13
d_call: TRBD1
j_call: TRBJ1-1
cdr3_aa: CASSPTGAANTEAFF
cdr3_nt: TGTGCCAGCAGCCCAACAGGGGCCGCGAACACTGAAGCTTTCTTT

cdr3_length: 15
clone_size: NA
v_call: TRBV9
d_call: TRBD1
j_call: TRBJ1-1
cdr3_aa: CASSPGGQRNTEAFF
cdr3_nt: TGTGCCAGCAGCCCAGGGGGGCAAAGGAACACTGAAGCTTTCTTT

cdr3_length: 13
clone_size: NA
v_call: TRBV5-1
d_call: NA
j_call: TRBJ2-1
cdr3_aa: CASSLSGDNEQFF
cdr3_nt: TGCGCCAGCAGCTTGTCAGGGGACAATGAGCAGTTCTTC